This passage covers 16 T cell receptor beta chains from one sample sequenced in a study of blood T cells in healthy people across ages. Combining a sample-barcoded 5' primer with a J-beta primer mix, a second PCR ran for 7 to 11 cycles. Each CDR3 protein is one row after TCRdb ran MiXCR on the 5' RACE reads. Here the sample spans about 640,000 distinct CDR3 sequences, 45% to 65% being singletons. The sequencing input was blood. Receptors were obtained from a man aged 55 to 70 in good health.

The chain uses TRBV28 and TRBJ2-6, with 7 bases fitting TRBD1. The J segment lost 1 base and the V segment lost 11 bases, leaving 8 bases of the junction unmatched. CDR1 is MDHEN, CDR2 SYDVKM, per germline. CDR3 length: 15 amino acids. The CDR3 sequence is CAERGGASGANVLTF. The CDR3 bases are TGTGCCGAGCGAGGGGGCGCATCTGGGGCCAACGTCCTGACTTTC.

The chain combines TRBV3-1 with TRBJ2-1, with D perhaps being TRBD1 or TRBD2 (5 bases each). CDR1 LGHDT and CDR2 YNNKEL come from the germline V gene (reference sequence). The CDR3 has 13 residues. Trimming left V 4 bases short and J 9 bases short, with 13 bases between. The CDR3 region has the DNA TGTGCCAGCAGCCCCGGGGCGGTCGGTGAGCAGTTCTTC. Translating gives CASSPGAVGEQFF.

There are a few counts of this clonotype. This rearrangement joins TRBV5-1 to TRBJ2-1, with a tentative D call TRBD1 (6 bases). The CDR3 is 14 amino acids. Germline V gene sequence: CDR1 SGHRS, CDR2 YFSETQ. V shed 2 bases and J shed 7 bases, with 13 bases lying between them. CDR3 DNA: TGCGCCAGCAGCTTCCAGGGGCCTCGTAATGAGCAGTTCTTC. This sequence encodes CASSFQGPRNEQFF.

This chain connects TRBV5-6 to TRBJ2-7; D gene ambiguous. Near its end, the DNA agrees better with TRBJ2-5, so the J call may be wrong. The CDR3 is 14 residues long. CDR1 and CDR2 from the germline V gene are SGHDT and YYEEEE. CDR3 DNA sequence: TGTGCCAGCAGCGCCCCCCCCAGGAAAGAGACCCAGTACTTC. Protein sequence: CASSAPPRKETQYF.

The V and J genes are TRBV5-6 and TRBJ2-4, with D perhaps matching TRBD1 or TRBD2 (5 bases each). V shed 0 bases and J shed 8 bases, with 15 bases lying between them. This CDR3 region has 15 residues. Looked up from germline, CDR1 is SGHDT and CDR2 is YYEEEE. Here the CDR3 DNA reads TGTGCCAGCAGCTTGGGGGCAGGGAGTTTGGACATTCAGTACTTC. This sequence encodes CASSLGAGSLDIQYF.

There are a few counts of this clonotype. The chain employs TRBV12-3 or TRBV12-4 and TRBJ1-6, with D possibly being TRBD1 (5 bases). Between the trimmed V and J ends, which lost 7 bases and 5 bases, there was a span of 21 bases. The CDR3 covers 17 residues. CDR3 protein: CASTTHQGVFDNSPLHF. In nucleotides, the CDR3 is TGTGCCAGCACCACTCATCAGGGAGTCTTTGATAATTCACCCCTCCACTTT.

This clonotype came up once. The rearrangement joins TRBV3-1 to TRBJ2-2; 8 bases fit TRBD2. The CDR3 extends over 18 amino acids. The V gene's germline CDR1 is LGHDT and CDR2 YNNKEL (reference sequence). V gave up 2 bases and J gave up 4 bases; unmatched junction bases: 12. The CDR3 sequence: CASSQWGSGDEGTGELFF. Here the CDR3 DNA reads TGTGCCAGCAGCCAATGGGGTAGCGGGGACGAAGGCACCGGGGAGCTGTTTTTT.

The chain is built from TRBV20-1 and TRBJ2-5; D remains unclear. CDR1 is DFQATT, CDR2 SNEGSKA, per germline (reference sequence). There are 12 residues in the CDR3. V was clipped by 8 bases and J by 5 bases, with 15 bases between them. The CDR3, as DNA: TGCAGTCAGCACCTACCCGTGGAGACCCAGTACTTC. It specifies CSQHLPVETQYF.

This clonotype was seen only a few times. The genes are TRBV5-5 and TRBJ2-7, with D perhaps assigned TRBD1 or TRBD2 (5 bases each). The V gene lost 1 base and the J gene lost 1 base, with 12 bases spanning the gap. The germline V gene encodes CDR1 SGHKS and CDR2 YYEKEE (reference sequence). The CDR3 length is 15 residues. CDR3 sequence (DNA): TGTGCCAGCAGCTTGAACGTCAGGGAGTCCTACGAGCAGTACTTC. Encoded protein: CASSLNVRESYEQYF.

The chain couples TRBV7-9 to TRBJ2-5; 9 positions agree with TRBD1. V lost 7 bases, J lost 4 bases, and 16 bases stayed unmatched. Germline V gives CDR1 SEHNR, CDR2 FQNEAQ (reference sequence). The CDR3 extends over 17 amino acids. CDR3 in amino acids: CASTTTLGQGSGETQYF. In nucleotides, the CDR3 is TGTGCCAGCACCACCACACTGGGACAGGGAAGTGGAGAGACCCAGTACTTC.

This clonotype was detected only a few times. This chain joins TRBV6-5 and TRBJ2-7; unclear D gene. The CDR3 sequence is 14 residues long. V dropped 2 bases and J dropped 1 base, with 9 bases sitting between them. Per germline, CDR1 MNHEY and CDR2 SVGAGI. CDR3 sequence reads: CASSYRQPSYEQYF. CDR3 in DNA: TGTGCCAGCAGTTACAGGCAGCCATCCTACGAGCAGTACTTC.

The chain carries TRBV29-1 and TRBJ1-1; D is unresolved. This CDR3 region has 11 residues. Germline lookup yields CDR1 SQVTM and CDR2 ANQGSEA. V lost 4 bases to trimming and J lost 4 bases, with 7 bases between them. As DNA, the CDR3 is TGCAGCGTTGCTGGGCTCACTGAAGCTTTCTTT. Amino acids: CSVAGLTEAFF.

The gene calls are TRBV4-1 and TRBJ1-2; unclear D gene. The CDR3 covers 13 residues. In germline, CDR1 is MGHRA, CDR2 YSYEKL. V lost 1 base and J 4 bases, leaving 7 bases between the germline ends. Here the CDR3 DNA reads TGCGCCAGCAGCCAAGGACGAGCCTATGGCTACACCTTC. Translated, it gives CASSQGRAYGYTF.

This clonotype has a handful of counts. The rearrangement links TRBV29-1 to TRBJ2-5; 7 bases match TRBD1. Germline CDR1 reads SQVTM; CDR2 reads ANQGSEA. The J segment lost 6 bases and the V segment lost 7 bases, leaving 11 bases of the junction unmatched. The CDR3 has 13 residues. The CDR3 DNA is TGCAGCGCCTCGACAGGGTCGGGGAAGACCCAGTACTTC. Translation: CSASTGSGKTQYF.

CDR3 coding DNA: TGCAGTGCCAAGTGGGGGGAGACCCAGTACTTC. Translating gives CSAKWGETQYF. The chain is built from TRBV20-1 and TRBJ2-7, with D perhaps TRBD1 or TRBD2 (5 bases each). The tail of the sequence fits TRBJ2-5 better, so the J call may be wrong. This CDR3 comprises 11 residues. Germline CDR1 and CDR2: DFQATT and SNEGSKA (reference sequence).

The sample holds a few counts of this clonotype. The chain recombines TRBV11-3 with TRBJ2-3, with 8 bases that match TRBD2. The CDR3 has 15 amino acids. V shed 3 bases and J 2 bases; nucleotides not matched to a gene: 4. The germline V gene has CDR1 SGHNT and CDR2 YENEEA. The CDR3 sequence: CASSFGTRLTDTQYF. Written as DNA, the CDR3 is TGTGCCAGCAGCTTTGGGACTAGGCTCACAGATACGCAGTATTTT.